These T cell receptor beta chains were read from a single sample in a study of blood T cell repertoires in COVID-19. The method was immunoSEQ multiplex PCR; TCRdb's version includes in-frame clones alone and lacks a portion of them. In the table there are approximately 210,000 clones, roughly 90% of which are singletons. Sequencing was done on a sample of PBMCs or T cells enriched from blood (not recorded which). Receptors originate from a woman aged 25-40 years who had recovered from COVID-19. CDR3s include the opening cysteine and the closing phenylalanine or tryptophan. The order of the fields is CDR3 protein, CDR3 DNA, J gene, V gene, clone size, D gene. D genes are given only for firm matches. Size is omitted from some rows. Given values are once, few, many or a class for expanded clones.

CDR3aa: CASSTHRRTGSNQPQHF
CDR3nt: TGTGCCAGTAGTACCCATCGTCGGACAGGGAGCAATCAGCCCCAGCATTTT
j_gene: TRBJ1-5
v_gene: TRBV19
abundance: -
d_gene: TRBD1

CDR3aa: CASSPGTSGGLDEQFF
CDR3nt: TGTGCCAGCAGCCCCGGGACTAGCGGTGGTTTGGATGAGCAGTTCTTC
j_gene: TRBJ2-1
v_gene: TRBV7-9
abundance: few
d_gene: TRBD2

CDR3aa: CASSELGGSYEQYF
CDR3nt: TGTGCCAGCAGTGAGCTAGGGGGCTCCTACGAGCAGTACTTC
j_gene: TRBJ2-7
v_gene: TRBV6-1
abundance: -
d_gene: -

CDR3aa: CASSIPQLAGANVLTF
CDR3nt: TGTGCCAGTAGTATTCCTCAGTTGGCTGGGGCCAACGTCCTGACTTTC
j_gene: TRBJ2-6
v_gene: TRBV19
abundance: -
d_gene: -

CDR3aa: CASSSLGQGIFSGANVLTF
CDR3nt: TGTGCCAGCAGTTCCCTCGGACAGGGTATCTTCTCTGGGGCCAACGTCCTGACTTTC
j_gene: TRBJ2-6
v_gene: TRBV6-2/TRBV6-3
abundance: -
d_gene: TRBD1

CDR3aa: CSVVYRGFTEAFF
CDR3nt: TGCAGCGTTGTATACAGGGGCTTCACTGAAGCTTTCTTT
j_gene: TRBJ1-1
v_gene: TRBV29-1
abundance: once
d_gene: TRBD1

CDR3aa: CASNEGGTLNTEAFF
CDR3nt: TGTGCCAGCAATGAGGGTGGGACACTGAACACTGAAGCTTTCTTT
j_gene: TRBJ1-1
v_gene: TRBV28
abundance: -
d_gene: -

CDR3aa: CAISTSHGTEYNEQFF
CDR3nt: TGTGCCATCAGTACATCTCATGGGACTGAATACAATGAGCAGTTCTTC
j_gene: TRBJ2-1
v_gene: TRBV10-3
abundance: -
d_gene: -

CDR3aa: CASSMGGGTPGTHF
CDR3nt: TGTGCCAGTAGTATGGGCGGGGGGACACCGGGAACCCATTTT
j_gene: TRBJ1-5
v_gene: TRBV19
abundance: -
d_gene: -

CDR3aa: CASTLGNTEAFF
CDR3nt: TGTGCCAGCACCCTAGGAAACACTGAAGCTTTCTTT
j_gene: TRBJ1-1
v_gene: TRBV7-9
abundance: -
d_gene: -

CDR3aa: CASSPQTLATNEKLFF
CDR3nt: TGTGCCAGCAGCCCTCAGACACTCGCAACTAATGAAAAACTGTTTTTT
j_gene: TRBJ1-4
v_gene: TRBV9
abundance: -
d_gene: -

CDR3aa: CAWTRQGLNYGYTF
CDR3nt: TGTGCCTGGACCCGACAGGGACTCAACTATGGCTACACCTTC
j_gene: TRBJ1-2
v_gene: TRBV30
abundance: -
d_gene: TRBD1

CDR3aa: CASSIARAANYGYTF
CDR3nt: TGTGCCAGTAGTATTGCCAGGGCAGCTAACTATGGCTACACCTTC
j_gene: TRBJ1-2
v_gene: TRBV19
abundance: -
d_gene: -

CDR3aa: CASSPDRENTEAFF
CDR3nt: TGCGCCAGCAGTCCGGACAGGGAAAACACTGAAGCTTTCTTT
j_gene: TRBJ1-1
v_gene: TRBV4-1
abundance: -
d_gene: TRBD1

CDR3aa: CASSQETGLAGRTDTQYF
CDR3nt: TGTGCCAGCAGCCAAGAAACGGGACTAGCGGGGCGCACAGATACGCAGTATTTT
j_gene: TRBJ2-3
v_gene: TRBV7-3
abundance: -
d_gene: TRBD2

CDR3aa: CASSLSSQGLGNQPQHF
CDR3nt: TGTGCCAGCAGCTTATCTTCCCAGGGGTTGGGAAATCAGCCCCAGCATTTT
j_gene: TRBJ1-5
v_gene: TRBV7-2
abundance: -
d_gene: -

CDR3aa: CASSLETATNEKLFF
CDR3nt: TGTGCCAGCAGCTTAGAGACAGCAACTAATGAAAAACTGTTTTTT
j_gene: TRBJ1-4
v_gene: TRBV11-3
abundance: few
d_gene: -

CDR3aa: CASSPPGVGTGLWEQYF
CDR3nt: TGTGCCAGCTCACCACCCGGGGTGGGGACAGGCCTTTGGGAGCAGTACTTC
j_gene: TRBJ2-7
v_gene: TRBV18
abundance: -
d_gene: TRBD1

CDR3aa: CASSFGQGSGANVLTF
CDR3nt: TGTGCCAGCAGCTTCGGACAGGGTTCTGGGGCCAACGTCCTGACTTTC
j_gene: TRBJ2-6
v_gene: TRBV7-2
abundance: -
d_gene: TRBD1

CDR3aa: CASSLSGDTDTQYF
CDR3nt: TGCGCCAGCAGCCTTAGCGGGGACACAGATACGCAGTATTTT
j_gene: TRBJ2-3
v_gene: TRBV4-1
abundance: -
d_gene: TRBD2

CDR3aa: CASSQEDSHTYEQYF
CDR3nt: TGTGCCAGCAGCCAAGAGGACAGTCATACCTACGAGCAGTACTTC
j_gene: TRBJ2-7
v_gene: TRBV4-2
abundance: -
d_gene: -

CDR3aa: CAWGSAGTGGPQHF
CDR3nt: TGTGCCTGGGGTTCCGCCGGGACAGGGGGCCCCCAGCATTTT
j_gene: TRBJ1-5
v_gene: TRBV30
abundance: once
d_gene: TRBD1

CDR3aa: CASSPHGQGNTEAFF
CDR3nt: TGCGCCAGCAGTCCCCACGGGCAGGGTAACACTGAAGCTTTCTTT
j_gene: TRBJ1-1
v_gene: TRBV23-1
abundance: -
d_gene: -

CDR3aa: CASSKPGQGAYGYTF
CDR3nt: TGTGCCAGCAGTAAGCCGGGACAGGGGGCCTATGGCTACACCTTC
j_gene: TRBJ1-2
v_gene: TRBV6-5
abundance: -
d_gene: TRBD1

CDR3aa: CASSEDLNRNQPQHF
CDR3nt: TGTGCCAGCAGTGAAGACCTGAATAGAAATCAGCCCCAGCATTTT
j_gene: TRBJ1-5
v_gene: TRBV6-1
abundance: -
d_gene: -

CDR3aa: CASGRDREDQPQHF
CDR3nt: TGTGCCAGTGGGAGGGACAGGGAGGATCAGCCCCAGCATTTT
j_gene: TRBJ1-5
v_gene: TRBV19
abundance: -
d_gene: TRBD1

CDR3aa: CASSLLLAGSDEQFF
CDR3nt: TGTGCCAGCAGCTTATTGCTAGCGGGGAGCGATGAGCAGTTCTTC
j_gene: TRBJ2-1
v_gene: TRBV7-3
abundance: -
d_gene: TRBD2

CDR3aa: CAIPGERSGNTIYF
CDR3nt: TGTGCCATCCCGGGGGAGCGCTCGGGAAACACCATATATTTT
j_gene: TRBJ1-3
v_gene: TRBV2
abundance: -
d_gene: -

CDR3aa: CASRLAGVLLRYNEQFF
CDR3nt: TGTGCCAGCCGACTAGCGGGAGTTTTATTGAGGTACAATGAGCAGTTCTTC
j_gene: TRBJ2-1
v_gene: TRBV3-1/TRBV3-2
abundance: -
d_gene: TRBD2

CDR3aa: CASSGPGGTSATDTQYF
CDR3nt: TGTGCCAGCAGCGGACCCGGAGGGACTAGCGCAACAGATACGCAGTATTTT
j_gene: TRBJ2-3
v_gene: TRBV11-3
abundance: -
d_gene: TRBD2

CDR3aa: CASSLGGVHTEAFF
CDR3nt: TGTGCCAGCAGCTTAGGCGGAGTCCACACTGAAGCTTTCTTT
j_gene: TRBJ1-1
v_gene: TRBV13
abundance: -
d_gene: -

CDR3aa: CASSPQGVSPPLHF
CDR3nt: TGCGCCAGCAGCCCCCAGGGGGTATCGCCACCCCTCCACTTT
j_gene: TRBJ1-6
v_gene: TRBV4-1
abundance: -
d_gene: TRBD1

CDR3aa: CASSPQDSPNYGYTF
CDR3nt: TGTGCCAGCAGCCCTCAGGACAGTCCCAACTATGGCTACACCTTC
j_gene: TRBJ1-2
v_gene: TRBV9
abundance: -
d_gene: -

CDR3aa: CASSLRPQGVDSPLHF
CDR3nt: TGCGCCAGCAGCTTGCGACCTCAGGGGGTGGATTCACCCCTCCACTTT
j_gene: TRBJ1-6
v_gene: TRBV5-1
abundance: -
d_gene: TRBD1

CDR3aa: CASSLASQGNQPQHF
CDR3nt: TGTGCCAGCAGCTTAGCCTCGCAGGGAAATCAGCCCCAGCATTTT
j_gene: TRBJ1-5
v_gene: TRBV7-9
abundance: -
d_gene: -

CDR3aa: CAILGPVGSSPLHF
CDR3nt: TGTGCCATCCTGGGTCCGGTAGGGAGTTCACCCCTCCACTTT
j_gene: TRBJ1-6
v_gene: TRBV2
abundance: -
d_gene: -

CDR3aa: CASSTQGVWGEAFF
CDR3nt: TGTGCCAGCAGTACCCAGGGGGTCTGGGGTGAAGCTTTCTTT
j_gene: TRBJ1-1
v_gene: TRBV6-2/TRBV6-3
abundance: -
d_gene: TRBD1

CDR3aa: CASSPPSGGANEQFF
CDR3nt: TGTGCCAGCAGCCCCCCTAGCGGGGGGGCAAATGAGCAGTTCTTC
j_gene: TRBJ2-1
v_gene: TRBV5-8
abundance: -
d_gene: TRBD2

CDR3aa: CASEGSGDEKLFF
CDR3nt: TGTGCCAGCGAAGGGAGCGGGGATGAAAAACTGTTTTTT
j_gene: TRBJ1-4
v_gene: TRBV7-9
abundance: -
d_gene: -

CDR3aa: CASSFRDISYEQYF
CDR3nt: TGTGCCAGCAGCTTCCGGGACATATCCTACGAGCAGTACTTC
j_gene: TRBJ2-7
v_gene: TRBV5-6
abundance: -
d_gene: -

CDR3aa: CASSQFRGTTYEQYF
CDR3nt: TGTGCCAGCAGCCAATTCCGGGGTACCACCTACGAGCAGTACTTC
j_gene: TRBJ2-7
v_gene: TRBV14
abundance: -
d_gene: -

CDR3aa: CASSPSRTARTQYF
CDR3nt: TGTGCCAGCAGCCCTAGCCGGACCGCACGGACCCAGTACTTC
j_gene: TRBJ2-5
v_gene: TRBV7-2
abundance: -
d_gene: -

CDR3aa: CASRGGEGQPQHF
CDR3nt: TGTGCCAGCAGGGGGGGGGAGGGCCAGCCCCAGCATTTT
j_gene: TRBJ1-5
v_gene: TRBV6-5
abundance: -
d_gene: -

CDR3aa: CASSYSLTEAFF
CDR3nt: TGTGCCAGCAGTTACTCCCTTACTGAAGCTTTCTTT
j_gene: TRBJ1-1
v_gene: TRBV6-5
abundance: -
d_gene: -

CDR3aa: CSVGRKPTDTQYF
CDR3nt: TGCAGCGTTGGGCGGAAGCCTACCGATACGCAGTATTTT
j_gene: TRBJ2-3
v_gene: TRBV29-1
abundance: -
d_gene: -

CDR3aa: CASRVQGASTDTQYF
CDR3nt: TGTGCCAGCAGGGTACAGGGGGCGAGCACAGATACGCAGTATTTT
j_gene: TRBJ2-3
v_gene: TRBV2
abundance: -
d_gene: TRBD1

CDR3aa: CATSDLLEKTQYF
CDR3nt: TGTGCCACCAGTGATTTGCTAGAAAAGACCCAGTACTTC
j_gene: TRBJ2-5
v_gene: TRBV24-1
abundance: -
d_gene: -

CDR3aa: CASSLPSGSTDTQYF
CDR3nt: TGTGCCAGCAGCTTACCTAGCGGGAGCACAGATACGCAGTATTTT
j_gene: TRBJ2-3
v_gene: TRBV7-3
abundance: -
d_gene: TRBD2

CDR3aa: CASSALLASYNEQFF
CDR3nt: TGTGCCAGCAGCGCTTTACTAGCGTCTTACAATGAGCAGTTCTTC
j_gene: TRBJ2-1
v_gene: TRBV9
abundance: -
d_gene: TRBD2

CDR3aa: CASRSRGQNYEQYF
CDR3nt: TGTGCAAGTCGCTCCCGCGGACAGAACTACGAGCAGTACTTC
j_gene: TRBJ2-7
v_gene: TRBV12-2
abundance: -
d_gene: -

CDR3aa: CASSLRRGGHAGELFF
CDR3nt: TGTGCCAGCAGCTTAAGGCGGGGGGGCCACGCCGGGGAGCTGTTTTTT
j_gene: TRBJ2-2
v_gene: TRBV7-8
abundance: few
d_gene: TRBD2

CDR3aa: CASSSGGGLEAFF
CDR3nt: TGTGCCAGCTCTTCCGGTGGAGGGCTAGAAGCTTTCTTT
j_gene: TRBJ1-1
v_gene: TRBV18
abundance: -
d_gene: -

CDR3aa: CAWTRDSNTEAFF
CDR3nt: TGTGCCTGGACGAGGGACTCGAACACTGAAGCTTTCTTT
j_gene: TRBJ1-1
v_gene: TRBV30
abundance: -
d_gene: -

CDR3aa: CASSWTSGGPESDTQYF
CDR3nt: TGTGCCAGCAGCTGGACTAGCGGGGGGCCGGAAAGCGATACGCAGTATTTT
j_gene: TRBJ2-3
v_gene: TRBV7-9
abundance: -
d_gene: TRBD2

CDR3aa: CASQTDRSYEQYF
CDR3nt: TGTGCCAGCCAGACGGACAGGTCCTACGAGCAGTACTTC
j_gene: TRBJ2-7
v_gene: TRBV2
abundance: -
d_gene: TRBD1

CDR3aa: CASSPRGEVQETQYF
CDR3nt: TGCGCCAGCAGCCCCCGGGGGGAGGTCCAAGAGACCCAGTACTTC
j_gene: TRBJ2-5
v_gene: TRBV5-1
abundance: -
d_gene: TRBD2

CDR3aa: CASSLDVGRGTGNTIYF
CDR3nt: TGCGCCAGCAGCTTGGATGTCGGCAGGGGAACTGGAAACACCATATATTTT
j_gene: TRBJ1-3
v_gene: TRBV5-1
abundance: -
d_gene: -

CDR3aa: CASSQPSRGISGNTIYF
CDR3nt: TGCGCCAGCAGCCAACCCTCCAGGGGGATCTCTGGAAACACCATATATTTT
j_gene: TRBJ1-3
v_gene: TRBV4-1
abundance: -
d_gene: TRBD1

CDR3aa: CASSLTSGGVIDEQFF
CDR3nt: TGTGCCAGCAGCCTCACTAGCGGGGGTGTCATAGATGAGCAGTTCTTC
j_gene: TRBJ2-1
v_gene: TRBV7-2
abundance: -
d_gene: TRBD2

CDR3aa: CASSLRQGKLFF
CDR3nt: TGTGCCAGCAGCTTACGGCAGGGGAAACTGTTTTTT
j_gene: TRBJ1-4
v_gene: TRBV11-2
abundance: -
d_gene: -